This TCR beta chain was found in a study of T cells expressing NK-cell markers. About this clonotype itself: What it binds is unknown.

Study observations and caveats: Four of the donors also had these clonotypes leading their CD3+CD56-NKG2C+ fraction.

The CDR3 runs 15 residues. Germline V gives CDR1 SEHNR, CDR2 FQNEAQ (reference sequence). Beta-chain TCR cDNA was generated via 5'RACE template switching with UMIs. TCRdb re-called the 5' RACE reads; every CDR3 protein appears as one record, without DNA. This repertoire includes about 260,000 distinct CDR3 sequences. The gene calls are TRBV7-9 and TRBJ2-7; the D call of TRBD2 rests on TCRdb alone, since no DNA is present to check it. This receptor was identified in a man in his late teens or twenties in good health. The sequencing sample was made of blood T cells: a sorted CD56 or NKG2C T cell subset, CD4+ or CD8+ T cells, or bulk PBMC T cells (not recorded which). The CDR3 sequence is CASSASAKGAYEQYF.